Shown below are 23 T cell receptor beta chains from a single sample sequenced in a study of identical twins. TCRdb reprocessed the 5' RACE reads via MiXCR and lists one record per CDR3 protein. The table lists 1.5 million to 2 million distinct CDR3 sequences, 32% of them singletons. The specimen sequenced was cord blood. The receptors originated from a newborn girl in good health.

The rearrangement links TRBV2 to TRBJ2-1; 10 nucleotides agree with TRBD2. Germline V lookup: CDR1 SNHLY, CDR2 FYNNEI. The CDR3 contains 14 residues. V was clipped by 6 bases and J by 5 bases; unmatched bases: 4. CDR3 bases: TGTGCCAGCAGGGGGACTAGCGTGGACAATGAGCAGTTCTTC. It encodes CASRGTSVDNEQFF. Filled out from reference TRBV2 and TRBJ2-1, the complete variable domain reads EPEVTQTPSHQVTQMGQEVILRCVPISNHLYFYWYRQILGQKVEFLVSFYNNEISEKSEIFDDQFSVERPDGSNFTLKIRSTKLEDSAMYFCASRGTSVDNEQFFGPGTRLTVL.

This clonotype has a single count. The gene calls are TRBV18 and TRBJ2-3, with 10 bases that match TRBD2. The germline V gene encodes CDR1 KGHSH and CDR2 LQKENI. Trimming took 2 bases from V and 13 from J; bases not matched to a gene: 9. This CDR3 region has 14 residues. CDR3 DNA sequence: TGTGCCAGCTCACCAACCGGTGCTAGCGGGAGAGAGTATTTT. Translated, it gives CASSPTGASGREYF.

The rearrangement joins TRBV20-1 to TRBJ2-7, with 13 bases fitting TRBD2. This CDR3 is 14 amino acids long. Germline V gene lookup returns CDR1 DFQATT and CDR2 SNEGSKA (reference sequence). The V segment lost 6 bases and the J segment 2 bases; nucleotides outside the gene matches: 4. The CDR3 here is CSAPGTSGAYEQYF. The CDR3 DNA reads TGCAGTGCGCCCGGGACTAGCGGGGCCTACGAGCAGTACTTC.

This clonotype was picked up a small number of times. The J gene is TRBJ1-2, the V gene TRBV11-2; unclear D gene. Germline V CDR1 and CDR2: SGHAT, FQNNGV. This CDR3 comprises 14 residues. With 1 base removed from V and 7 bases from J, the gap between germline ends came to 13 bases. The CDR3 region is CASSLGPGPGGYTF. The CDR3 region has the DNA TGTGCCAGCAGCTTAGGCCCAGGCCCTGGTGGCTACACCTTC.

The chain joins TRBV7-2 to TRBJ1-1; 8 positions agree with TRBD1. CDR3 length: 15 amino acids. Losses at the gene ends were 3 bases for V and 0 bases for J; bases not matched to a gene: 3. Germline assignment: CDR1 SGHTA and CDR2 FQGNSA. In DNA, the CDR3 is TGTGCCAGCAGCTTCATGACAGGGGTGAACACTGAAGCTTTCTTT. This translates into CASSFMTGVNTEAFF.

Of note for this clonotype: A read error may produce the germline difference seen at one junction end. This chain links TRBV7-2 with TRBJ2-1; no clear D gene. Germline lookup yields CDR1 SGHTA and CDR2 FQGNSA. The CDR3 contains 15 residues. The CDR3 DNA sequence: TGTGCCAGCAGCTTAGTCTTCCGCTCCTACAATGGGCAGTTCTTC. Translating gives CASSLVFRSYNGQFF.

In regard to this clonotype: At one of its ends the junction is not consistent with the germline gene, which may arise from a read error. This chain links TRBV28 with TRBJ1-6; D gene uncertain. The germline gives CDR1 MDHEN, CDR2 SYDVKM. The length of the CDR3 is 15 residues. The CDR3 bases are TGTGCCAGCAGCCCGGCCTCAGGCTATGATTCACCCCTCCACTTT. Its translation is CASSPASGYDSPLHF.

This clonotype has more than one count but fewer than ten. The chain combines TRBV27 with TRBJ2-1; 9 positions agree with TRBD1. Germline V gene lookup returns CDR1 MNHEY and CDR2 SMNVEV (reference sequence). The CDR3 is 15 residues long. V was pared by 6 bases and J by 7 bases, with 10 bases of the junction left unmatched. CDR3 residues: CASSRPGQGTNEQFF. The CDR3 DNA reads as TGTGCCAGCAGCCGACCGGGACAGGGTACGAATGAGCAGTTCTTC.

This clonotype was recorded once. The J gene is TRBJ1-1, the V gene TRBV5-1; D is unclear. V was shortened by 0 bases and J by 0 bases, with 18 bases between the two germline ends. From germline, CDR1 is SGHRS and CDR2 YFSETQ. The CDR3 runs 18 residues. CDR3 protein: CASSLVLGLGEMNTEAFF. The CDR3 region has the DNA TGCGCCAGCAGCTTGGTTCTCGGTCTCGGGGAAATGAACACTGAAGCTTTCTTT.

V and J are TRBV6-5 and TRBJ1-1, with a tentative D call TRBD1 (5 bases). This CDR3 contains 14 residues. Germline CDR1 reads MNHEY; CDR2 reads SVGAGI. The V and J ends lost 2 bases and 4 bases respectively, with 11 bases between them. CDR3 DNA sequence: TGTGCCAGCAGTTACGGGGGGGAGGGCACTGAAGCTTTCTTT. Encoded protein: CASSYGGEGTEAFF.

This clonotype was counted a few times. The V gene is TRBV20-1, the J gene TRBJ2-1; TRBD2 matches 7 bases. The CDR3 covers 14 residues. V lost 1 base and J lost 7; bases outside the gene matches: 7. The germline V gene has CDR1 DFQATT and CDR2 SNEGSKA (reference sequence). The CDR3 loop reads CSARALAMPNEQFF. In DNA form, the CDR3 reads TGCAGTGCTAGAGCACTAGCGATGCCTAATGAGCAGTTCTTC.

The DNA for the CDR3 is TGTGCCAGCAGTGAACCGCTCGTGGCTAGCAATCAGCCCCAGCATTTT. As protein: CASSEPLVASNQPQHF. The chain carries TRBV6-1 and TRBJ1-5; D call uncertain. The germline V and J ends were trimmed by 2 bases and 0 bases, with 11 bases remaining between them. The CDR3 covers 16 residues. Germline-derived CDR1 and CDR2 are MNHNS and SASEGT.

V usage is TRBV12-3 or TRBV12-4 and J usage is TRBJ2-1; D gene unclear. The V and J ends lost 5 bases and 10 bases respectively, with 15 bases between them. This CDR3 is built from 13 residues. CDR3 sequence: CASSLTLWSEQFF. CDR3 DNA: TGTGCCAGCAGTCTAACCCTGTGGTCGGAGCAGTTCTTC.

V usage is TRBV20-1 and J usage is TRBJ1-6, with TRBD1 as a possible D gene (5 bases). The V end was cut by 2 bases, the J end by 6 bases, with 14 bases between. The CDR3 sequence is 15 residues long. The germline V gene encodes CDR1 DFQATT and CDR2 SNEGSKA (reference sequence). The CDR3 DNA is TGCAGTGCTAGACCCCCCAGGGATTTTAATTCACCCCTCCACTTT. As protein: CSARPPRDFNSPLHF.

This clonotype was seen a few times. The chain uses TRBV5-1 and TRBJ2-5; 7 positions match TRBD2. Germline loops: CDR1 SGHRS, CDR2 YFSETQ. Trimming at V came to 0 bases and at J to 11 bases, leaving 19 bases not matched to a gene. This CDR3 contains 17 residues. In nucleotides, the CDR3 is TGCGCCAGCAGCTTGGGATTGGGCGGGAGAAGCTACAATGAGCAGTACTTC. Translating gives CASSLGLGGRSYNEQYF.

This chain connects TRBV10-3 to TRBJ2-1; the match to TRBD2 covers 9 bases. Germline CDR1 reads ENHRY; CDR2 reads SYGVKD. This CDR3 has 14 residues. The V and J ends lost 4 bases and 9 bases, in that order; junction bases with no gene match: 7. This chain's CDR3 is CAISGTGTSSEQFF. The CDR3 DNA is TGTGCCATCAGTGGGACCGGGACTAGCTCTGAGCAGTTCTTC.

As concerns this clonotype: At one boundary the junction diverges from the germline segment, which might be a read error. The chain employs TRBV6-2 or TRBV6-3 and TRBJ2-5, with TRBD2 matching 10 bases. This CDR3 spans 16 amino acids. Germline CDR1 reads MNHEY; CDR2 reads SVGEGT. CDR3 nucleotide sequence: TGTGCCAGCAATTACACCCCAAGCGGGGGGGCCAATGAGCAGTACTTC. Translated, it gives CASNYTPSGGANEQYF.

This clonotype was counted only a few times. The chain uses TRBV19 and TRBJ2-3; 9 bases agree with TRBD2. V dropped 0 bases and J dropped 3; count of bases not matched to a gene: 1. CDR3 length: 15 amino acids. In germline, CDR1 is LNHDA, CDR2 SQIVND (reference sequence). DNA of the CDR3: TGTGCCAGTAGTATAGAGGGACTAGCAACAGATACGCAGTATTTT. This gives the protein CASSIEGLATDTQYF. The full variable domain, with the rest looked up from reference TRBV19 and TRBJ2-3, is DGGITQSPKYLFRKEGQNVTLSCEQNLNHDAMYWYRQDPGQGLRLIYYSQIVNDFQKGDIAEGYSVSREKKESFPLTVTSAQKNPTAFYLCASSIEGLATDTQYFGPGTRLTVL.

This clonotype occurred many times. The CDR3: CSASSGYNEQFF. CDR3 sequence (DNA): TGCAGTGCTAGTAGCGGATACAATGAGCAGTTCTTC. The chain employs TRBV20-1 and TRBJ2-1; possibly TRBD2 for D (6 bases). Germline lookup yields CDR1 DFQATT and CDR2 SNEGSKA (reference sequence). The CDR3 sequence is 12 residues long. The V end lost 3 bases, the J end lost 4 bases, and 7 bases lay between the germline ends.

This chain links TRBV2 with TRBJ1-6, with D possibly TRBD1 on 6 matching bases. The V and J ends lost 2 bases and 4 bases respectively, with 24 bases between them. CDR3 length: 20 amino acids. Germline loops: CDR1 SNHLY, CDR2 FYNNEI. Written as DNA, the CDR3 is TGTGCCAGCAGTGAAACAAGGGGGGCAGCTGGTGCCCTATATAATTCACCCCTCCACTTT. This codes for CASSETRGAAGALYNSPLHF.

For the CDR3, the DNA is TGTGCCAGCAGTTTTGTCAGGAAGGTCTCCTACGAGCAGTACTTC. Protein sequence: CASSFVRKVSYEQYF. J is TRBJ2-7 and V is TRBV28; D is uncertain. CDR1 and CDR2 (germline): MDHEN, SYDVKM. With 3 bases removed from V and 0 bases from J, the gap between germline ends came to 12 bases. This CDR3 has 15 amino acids.

The chain links TRBV20-1 to TRBJ1-5; maybe TRBD1 (6 bases). This CDR3 region has 15 residues. Trimming took 6 bases from V and 9 from J, leaving 24 bases between them. Germline loops: CDR1 DFQATT, CDR2 SNEGSKA (reference sequence). Here the CDR3 reads CSATNDRRRDGPQHF. DNA for the CDR3: TGCAGTGCGACTAACGACAGGCGCAGGGATGGGCCCCAGCATTTT.

A word on this clonotype: Just one base apart from a much larger clone, this may be a read error. The chain joins TRBV10-3 to TRBJ1-2, with 7 bases identical to TRBD1. Germline assignment: CDR1 ENHRY and CDR2 SYGVKD. The CDR3 contains 15 residues. The J segment lost 4 bases and the V segment lost 4 bases, leaving 9 bases of the junction unmatched. The CDR3 DNA reads as TGTGCCATCAGTGCTGGGATAGGGGGCCTCTATGGCTACACCTTC. Protein product: CAISAGIGGLYGYTF.